The clone carrying this T cell receptor beta chain was detected once. Using immunoSEQ multiplex PCR, the repertoire was profiled, and TCRdb retains in-frame clones only, with some absent. The repertoire holds more than 65,000 clones, with about 94% as singletons. This entry belongs to a study of technical replicates of blood from a few donors. Germline values: CDR1 SGHDN, CDR2 FVKESK. V lost 1 base to trimming and J lost 0 bases; unmatched junction nucleotides: 8. The CDR3 has 17 amino acids. This sequence originates from a human donor in good health. The genes are TRBV14 and TRBJ2-7; TRBD1 agrees at 8 bases. The sample taken for sequencing was T cells isolated from PBMCs. The DNA for the CDR3 is TGTGCCAGCAGCCAAGTGTGGGCCGACAGGGGCTCCTACGAGCAGTACTTC. This gives the protein CASSQVWADRGSYEQYF. The entire variable domain, with the rest obtained from reference TRBV14 and TRBJ2-7, is as follows: EAGVTQFPSHSVIEKGQTVTLRCDPISGHDNLYWYRRVMGKEIKFLLHFVKESKQDESGMPNNRFLAERTGGTYSTLKVQPAELEDSGVYFCASSQVWADRGSYEQYFGPGTRLTVT.